This T cell receptor beta chain derives from a study of shared clonotypes between healthy human individuals. Every contributor of samples was a Caucasian grown-up residing in Nashville, Tennessee. In the CD4+ fraction, cells were divided into CD45RA+ naive and CD45RA-negative memory subsets. Trimming cost V 1 base and J 5 bases, with 18 bases left between them. Germline V gives CDR1 GTSNPN, CDR2 SVGIG (reference sequence). This CDR3 spans 16 amino acids. Clones were sequenced by immunoSEQ multiplex PCR, and TCRdb holds only the in-frame ones, with some missing. This sample has some 2 million clones, with roughly 94% found just once.

This sequence originates from a man aged 18 to 29 in good health. Sequencing was carried out using naive CD4+ T cells sorted from blood. Subset described: CD45RA+ positively selected. V usage is TRBV30 and J usage is TRBJ1-5; weak D call: TRBD1 (5 bases). CDR3 in amino acids: CAWSAGFNGGDQPQHF. CDR3 bases: TGTGCCTGGAGTGCCGGATTTAATGGGGGAGATCAGCCCCAGCATTTT.